The 21 T cell receptor beta chains below come from one sample, sequenced in a study of T-cell reconstitution after alpha-beta-depleted transplantation in children. It was with unique molecular identifiers that the TCRbeta library was prepared. TCRdb independently ran MiXCR on the PCR reads; one entry per CDR3 protein. The table shows some 530,000 distinct CDR3 sequences, with approximately 13% occurring only once. Sequences were derived from PBMCs from the stem cell graft donor, sampled from the stem cell graft. The receptors were sampled from a human donor who donated a stem cell graft to a child with combined immunodeficiency.

The sample holds a few counts of this clonotype. The chain links TRBV30 to TRBJ2-7, with TRBD2 matching over 11 bases. In germline, CDR1 is GTSNPN, CDR2 SVGIG (reference sequence). The CDR3 is 13 amino acids. Germline trimming cut 4 bases from V and 2 bases from J; bases unmatched to any gene: 1. The DNA of the CDR3 is TGTGCCTGGAATAGCGGGGGGGCCTACGAGCAGTACTTC. It is translated as CAWNSGGAYEQYF. Full variable domain (outside the CDR3, taken from reference TRBV30 and TRBJ2-7): SQTIHQWPATLVQPVGSPLSLECTVEGTSNPNLYWYRQAAGRGLQLLFYSVGIGQISSEVPQNLSASRPQDRQFILSSKKLLLSDSGFYLCAWNSGGAYEQYFGPGTRLTVT.

This clonotype appeared a few times. This chain links TRBV6-5 with TRBJ2-1; the D is unclear. V was pared by 6 bases and J by 3 bases, with 15 bases between. Per the germline V gene, CDR1 is MNHEY and CDR2 is SVGAGI. The CDR3 has 15 residues. The DNA of the CDR3 is TGTGCCAGCAGCTATGAAGCCCTAAACTACAATGAGCAGTTCTTC. Its protein is CASSYEALNYNEQFF.

V gene TRBV7-2 combines with J gene TRBJ2-3; 10 bases line up with TRBD2. V gave up 5 bases and J gave up 7 bases; unmatched junction bases: 9. This CDR3 is built from 15 residues. Looked up from germline, CDR1 is SGHTA and CDR2 is FQGNSA. CDR3 protein: CASSPQSGGAYTQYF. Written as DNA, the CDR3 is TGTGCCAGCAGCCCCCAAAGCGGGGGGGCGTATACGCAGTATTTT.

This clonotype was found a few times. The chain joins TRBV9 to TRBJ1-2; no definite D call. Germline V CDR1 and CDR2: SGDLS, YYNGEE. V was cut by 4 bases and J by 9 bases, with 13 bases left in between. The CDR3 is 12 amino acids. CDR3 DNA: TGTGCCAGCAGCCCGTCCGGGGTGAGCTACACCTTC. Translating it yields CASSPSGVSYTF.

This clonotype turned up a few times. V usage is TRBV5-1 and J usage is TRBJ1-2; 12 nucleotides match TRBD1. Germline loops: CDR1 SGHRS, CDR2 YFSETQ. Germline trimming cut 6 bases from V and 5 bases from J; bases unmatched to any gene: 8. This CDR3 is built from 15 residues. CDR3 sequence reads: CASTGTGGGGYGYTF. For the CDR3, the DNA is TGCGCCAGCACCGGGACAGGGGGCGGAGGTTATGGCTACACCTTC. Combining the CDR3 with reference TRBV5-1 and TRBJ1-2 gives the whole variable domain KAGVTQTPRYLIKTRGQQVTLSCSPISGHRSVSWYQQTPGQGLQFLFEYFSETQRNKGNFPGRFSGRQFSNSRSEMNVSTLELGDSALYLCASTGTGGGGYGYTFGSGTRLTVV.

The table lists this clonotype with many counts. The CDR3 DNA follows: TGTGCCAGCAGCCGGGCTAGCGGGGGAGAGGGAGAGACCCAGTACTTC. Protein: CASSRASGGEGETQYF. This chain uses TRBV4-2 with TRBJ2-5; TRBD2 agrees at 10 bases. CDR1 is LGHNA and CDR2 is YNFKEQ in the germline V gene. The CDR3 extends over 16 amino acids. Losses at the gene ends were 4 bases for V and 4 bases for J; bases not matched to a gene: 9.

This clonotype was counted ten times or more. The V and J genes are TRBV28 and TRBJ2-5, with 8 bases identical to TRBD1. Germline loops: CDR1 MDHEN, CDR2 SYDVKM. The V and J ends lost 7 bases and 5 bases, in that order; junction bases with no gene match: 9. CDR3 length equals 14 residues. The CDR3 DNA sequence: TGTGCCAGCATGCCAGGGGGCGCGTGGGAGACCCAGTACTTC. Encoded protein: CASMPGGAWETQYF. Together with reference TRBV28 and TRBJ2-5, the CDR3 gives the full variable domain: DVKVTQSSRYLVKRTGEKVFLECVQDMDHENMFWYRQDPGLGLRLIYFSYDVKMKEKGDIPEGYSVSREKKERFSLILESASTNQTSMYLCASMPGGAWETQYFGPGTRLLVL.

This clonotype has more than one count but fewer than ten. The rearrangement joins TRBV29-1 to TRBJ1-2; unclear D gene. Trimming pared 8 bases from V and 4 bases from J, leaving 20 bases between. Germline V gene lookup returns CDR1 SQVTM and CDR2 ANQGSEA. CDR3 length equals 14 residues. The CDR3 DNA is TGCAGCCCTACGGGTACCTATACTGGCTATGGCTACACCTTC. Translation gives CSPTGTYTGYGYTF. Complete variable domain (other parts from reference TRBV29-1 and TRBJ1-2): SAVISQKPSRDICQRGTSLTIQCQVDSQVTMMFWYRQQPGQSLTLIATANQGSEATYESGFVIDKFPISRPNLTFSTLTVSNMSPEDSSIYLCSPTGTYTGYGYTFGSGTRLTVV.

This clonotype showed up just a few times. The chain links TRBV7-9 to TRBJ2-7, with a weak D call TRBD1 (6 bases). The length of the CDR3 is 17 residues. CDR1 is SEHNR and CDR2 is FQNEAQ in the germline V gene (reference sequence). Trimming shortened V by 5 bases and J by 0 bases, and 20 bases separated the two germline ends. Written as DNA, the CDR3 is TGTGCCAGCAGCAGGGATTCTTTGGCAGGGGTCTCCTACGAGCAGTACTTC. Translating gives CASSRDSLAGVSYEQYF.

This clonotype came up a few times. The V call is TRBV12-3 or TRBV12-4, the J call TRBJ1-2, with D perhaps TRBD1 (6 bases). CDR3 length: 14 residues. Trimming stripped 4 bases from V and 0 bases from J, with 9 bases between. CDR3 loop: CASSSGHSNYGYTF. The CDR3 DNA follows: TGTGCCAGCAGTTCGGGACACTCTAACTATGGCTACACCTTC.

V usage is TRBV29-1 and J usage is TRBJ1-2, with 10 bases lining up with TRBD1. The CDR3 spans 17 residues. Germline assignment: CDR1 SQVTM and CDR2 ANQGSEA. The V and J ends lost 5 bases and 1 base, in that order; junction bases with no gene match: 13. CDR3 nucleotide sequence: TGCAGCGTTTGGGGGGGACAGGGGCTCTCGGGTAACTATGGCTACACCTTC. Its protein is CSVWGGQGLSGNYGYTF.

This clonotype was seen at least ten times. The V gene is TRBV29-1, the J gene TRBJ1-3; a possible D gene is TRBD1 (5 bases). This CDR3 contains 13 residues. The germline V and J ends were trimmed by 5 bases and 0 bases, with 8 bases remaining between them. Per germline, CDR1 SQVTM and CDR2 ANQGSEA. CDR3 loop: CSVQGFSGNTIYF. As DNA, the CDR3 is TGCAGCGTTCAGGGTTTCTCTGGAAACACCATATATTTT.

The V call is TRBV5-1, the J call TRBJ1-4; D is undetermined. Germline V lookup: CDR1 SGHRS, CDR2 YFSETQ. V lost 2 bases, J lost 1 base, and 6 bases lay in between. The CDR3 has 14 amino acids. The CDR3 region has the DNA TGCGCCAGCAGCTTCTACGGAACTAATGAAAAACTGTTTTTT. Protein sequence: CASSFYGTNEKLFF.

The chain links TRBV29-1 to TRBJ1-4, with 10 nucleotides matching TRBD1. The V segment lost 4 bases and the J segment 8 bases; nucleotides outside the gene matches: 13. This CDR3 is 16 amino acids long. CDR1 is SQVTM and CDR2 is ANQGSEA in the germline V gene. CDR3 sequence (DNA): TGCAGCGTTGCGGGCCTCTGGACAGGGGGTTCGGAAAAACTGTTTTTT. This encodes CSVAGLWTGGSEKLFF.

In its sample, this clonotype was seen many times. This chain connects TRBV20-1 to TRBJ2-5; TRBD2 matches 8 bases. Trimming at V came to 0 bases and at J to 5 bases, leaving 5 bases not matched to a gene. In germline, CDR1 is DFQATT, CDR2 SNEGSKA (reference sequence). The length of the CDR3 is 14 residues. CDR3 nucleotide sequence: TGCAGTGCTAGAGATGGTAGCGGGGACGAGACCCAGTACTTC. This gives the protein CSARDGSGDETQYF.

V and J are TRBV18 and TRBJ2-7; 11 nucleotides match TRBD2. Germline V lookup: CDR1 KGHSH, CDR2 LQKENI. The CDR3 sequence is 13 residues long. V lost 5 bases to trimming and J lost 4 bases; unmatched junction nucleotides: 1. CDR3 nucleotides: TGTGCCAGCTCAACTAGCGGGGGATACGAGCAGTACTTC. It translates to CASSTSGGYEQYF.

This clonotype has ten or more counts. CDR3 DNA: TGCAGCGTTGCGCAAGGGGCCACAGATACGCAGTATTTT. This gives the protein CSVAQGATDTQYF. The rearrangement uses TRBV29-1 and TRBJ2-3, with D possibly being TRBD1 (5 bases). The CDR3 runs to 13 residues. The germline V and J ends were trimmed by 4 bases and 2 bases, with 10 bases remaining between them. In germline, CDR1 is SQVTM, CDR2 ANQGSEA.

This clonotype has just a few counts. J is TRBJ2-1 and V is TRBV27; possible D gene TRBD2, 6 bases. Trimming cost V 5 bases and J 0 bases, with 20 bases left between them. CDR3 length: 18 amino acids. Per germline, CDR1 MNHEY and CDR2 SMNVEV (reference sequence). CDR3 in DNA: TGTGCCAGCAGTGCGGGACGTCGTTGGGGTAGCTCCTACAATGAGCAGTTCTTC. As protein: CASSAGRRWGSSYNEQFF.

The sample holds a few counts of this clonotype. The V and J genes are TRBV6-6 and TRBJ1-3; D gene ambiguous. Trimming removed 0 bases at V and 4 bases at J, with 4 bases between. This CDR3 is built from 13 residues. The germline CDR1 and CDR2 sequences are MNHNY and SVGAGI (reference sequence). CDR3 bases: TGTGCCAGCAGTTACTCGGACGGAAACACCATATATTTT. It specifies CASSYSDGNTIYF.

This clonotype was observed at least ten times. The DNA for the CDR3 is TGCGCCAGCAGCTTGGCCGTTATAGCGGTGAAAGAGACCCAGTACTTC. Translation gives CASSLAVIAVKETQYF. The V and J genes are TRBV5-1 and TRBJ2-5, with TRBD2 as a possible D gene (6 bases). The V gene lost 0 bases and the J gene lost 3 bases, with 15 bases spanning the gap. Per the germline V gene, CDR1 is SGHRS and CDR2 is YFSETQ. This CDR3 comprises 16 residues.

V gene TRBV11-2 combines with J gene TRBJ2-7, with no clear D. The CDR3 length is 14 residues. Trimming cost V 3 bases and J 3 bases, with 12 bases left between them. CDR1 and CDR2 (germline): SGHAT, FQNNGV. The CDR3 nucleotides are TGTGCCAGCAGCTTTATCGCGGACCTCTACGAGCAGTACTTC. It specifies CASSFIADLYEQYF. The whole variable domain, remainder taken from reference TRBV11-2 and TRBJ2-7, is EAGVAQSPRYKIIEKRQSVAFWCNPISGHATLYWYQQILGQGPKLLIQFQNNGVVDDSQLPKDRFSAERLKGVDSTLKIQPAKLEDSAVYLCASSFIADLYEQYFGPGTRLTVT.